This entry describes one T cell receptor beta chain. Assay: immunoSEQ multiplex PCR; the TCRdb copy retains only in-frame clones and omits some. The sample records 60,000 to 80,000 clones, approximately 80% being singletons. This entry is derived from a study of cytomegalovirus exposure and HLA in healthy donors. About the research overall: The approximately 120 validation repertoires, a later analysis reported, used the same platform as the approximately 630 first-cohort repertoires.

Germline CDR1 is SNHLY and CDR2 is FYNNEI. V gave up 7 bases and J gave up 0 bases, with 3 bases separating them. This CDR3 contains 11 residues. The sequence was collected from a man in his thirties or forties in good health and CMV-seronegative. The chain is built from TRBV2 and TRBJ1-2; D is unresolved. Sequences were obtained from PBMCs. The CDR3 sequence: CASIANYGYTF. As DNA, the CDR3 is TGTGCCAGCATCGCTAACTATGGCTACACCTTC. Together with reference TRBV2 and TRBJ1-2, the CDR3 gives the full variable domain: EPEVTQTPSHQVTQMGQEVILRCVPISNHLYFYWYRQILGQKVEFLVSFYNNEISEKSEIFDDQFSVERPDGSNFTLKIRSTKLEDSAMYFCASIANYGYTFGSGTRLTVV.